Each of the 24 T cell receptor beta chains below was sequenced from the same sample in a study of T cells in Graves' hyperthyroidism and ophthalmopathy. Amplification targeted TCR beta CDR3 regions from RNA transcripts. HTBI primers were employed in a first-round RT-PCR of the TCR CDR3. In TCRdb, the multiplex PCR reads were re-called with MiXCR into one record per CDR3 protein. This sample carries fewer than 350,000 distinct CDR3 sequences, 13% of them seen once, and the ten largest clones take roughly 7.5%. Sequenced input: blood. All receptors come from a woman younger than 45 with Graves' hyperthyroidism that later progressed to Graves' ophthalmopathy.

The chain employs TRBV2 and TRBJ2-1, with D tentatively TRBD2 (5 bases). The CDR3 extends over 15 amino acids. Germline assignment: CDR1 SNHLY and CDR2 FYNNEI. Trimming took 6 bases from V and 1 from J, leaving 13 bases between them. DNA of the CDR3: TGTGCCAGCAGGCGGCAGAGGGCTTCCTACAATGAGCAGTTCTTC. This sequence encodes CASRRQRASYNEQFF.

The CDR3 region is CASITPSGLAGAEQFF. The CDR3 nucleotides are TGTGCCAGCATTACCCCCTCTGGACTAGCGGGAGCTGAGCAGTTCTTC. The chain carries TRBV6-7 and TRBJ2-1, with TRBD2 matching 13 bases. TRBV6-7 is marked as an open reading frame, function uncertain. This CDR3 comprises 16 residues. Trimming at V came to 7 bases and at J to 9 bases, leaving 12 bases not matched to a gene.

This clonotype was found once. The chain recombines TRBV28 with TRBJ2-1; D not certain. The CDR3 runs 12 residues. The V end was cut by 6 bases, the J end by 7 bases, with 10 bases between. CDR1 and CDR2 from the germline V gene are MDHEN and SYDVKM. The CDR3 nucleotides are TGTGCCAGCAGCGTTCGTGGGAATGAGCAGTTCTTC. Encoded protein: CASSVRGNEQFF. Based on the CDR3 plus reference TRBV28 and TRBJ2-1, the full variable domain is DVKVTQSSRYLVKRTGEKVFLECVQDMDHENMFWYRQDPGLGLRLIYFSYDVKMKEKGDIPEGYSVSREKKERFSLILESASTNQTSMYLCASSVRGNEQFFGPGTRLTVL.

This clonotype was picked up many times. The V gene is TRBV28, the J gene TRBJ2-7; D remains ambiguous. The germline gives CDR1 MDHEN, CDR2 SYDVKM. This CDR3 comprises 15 residues. Trimming stripped 5 bases from V and 6 bases from J, with 20 bases between. CDR3 nucleotide sequence: TGTGCCAGCAGTGGCCTTTTGGCGGAAGAACCCGAGCAGTACTTC. Translation gives CASSGLLAEEPEQYF.

In the case of this clonotype: At one end the junction does not follow the germline gene, possibly because of a read error. The chain links TRBV20-1 to TRBJ1-1, with TRBD1 matching over 10 bases. This CDR3 comprises 15 residues. CDR1 DFQATT and CDR2 SNEGSKA come from the germline V gene (reference sequence). The CDR3 protein is CGARAPGTGDPEAFF. Written as DNA, the CDR3 is TGCGGTGCTAGAGCCCCCGGGACAGGGGACCCTGAAGCTTTCTTT.

This clonotype has at least ten counts. V gene TRBV28 combines with J gene TRBJ2-7; D call uncertain. Trimming removed 7 bases at V and 4 bases at J, with 23 bases between. The germline V gene has CDR1 MDHEN and CDR2 SYDVKM. The CDR3 consists of 16 residues. CDR3 nucleotide sequence: TGTGCCAGCATCCCGCCCAACGCGGTGGGTGCTTACGAGCAGTACTTC. Protein sequence: CASIPPNAVGAYEQYF.

This clonotype came up a few times. J is TRBJ2-2 and V is TRBV10-2, with D unresolved. Trimming shortened V by 1 base and J by 3 bases, and 6 bases separated the two germline ends. The CDR3 spans 14 residues. CDR1 and CDR2 (germline): WSHSY, SAAADI. This CDR3 reads CASSEWAHTGELFF. The CDR3 DNA is TGCGCCAGCAGTGAGTGGGCCCACACCGGGGAGCTGTTTTTT.

V gene TRBV19 combines with J gene TRBJ2-1, with TRBD2 as a possible D gene (6 bases). Trimming took 4 bases from V and 4 from J, leaving 11 bases between them. CDR3 size: 14 residues. Per germline, CDR1 LNHDA and CDR2 SQIVND (reference sequence). The CDR3 sequence is CASSTGGAYNEQFF. CDR3 sequence (DNA): TGTGCCAGTAGTACCGGGGGTGCTTACAATGAGCAGTTCTTC.

In its sample, this clonotype was seen a few times. The gene calls are TRBV6-1 and TRBJ1-4; maybe TRBD1 (5 bases). Germline CDR1 and CDR2: MNHNS and SASEGT. There are 15 residues in the CDR3. V shed 0 bases and J shed 10 bases, with 15 bases lying between them. DNA of the CDR3: TGTGCCAGCAGTGAAGCTGCCAGGGATCTCGGAAAACTGTTTTTT. This translates into CASSEAARDLGKLFF.

This clonotype was observed at least ten times. The V call is TRBV7-6, the J call TRBJ2-7; D is unresolved. From germline, CDR1 is SGHVS and CDR2 FNYEAQ. This CDR3 has 12 residues. The V and J ends lost 5 bases and 3 bases respectively, with 8 bases between them. The CDR3 DNA reads TGTGCCAGCAGCGACCAAAGCTACGAGCAGTACTTC. Encoded protein: CASSDQSYEQYF.

There are many counts of this clonotype. This chain uses TRBV7-8 with TRBJ1-5; 10 bases line up with TRBD1. Per germline, CDR1 SGHVS and CDR2 FQNEAQ. Trimming at V came to 5 bases and at J to 1 base, leaving 11 bases not matched to a gene. This CDR3 has 18 amino acids. The CDR3 sequence: CASSPRGQGLGSNQPQHF. The CDR3 DNA reads TGTGCCAGCAGCCCAAGGGGACAGGGGTTAGGAAGCAATCAGCCCCAGCATTTT.

This clonotype was recorded at least ten times. V is TRBV7-6 and J is TRBJ2-3; tentatively, D is TRBD1 (6 bases). V was clipped by 1 base and J by 1 base, with 15 bases between them. This CDR3 is built from 17 residues. Per germline, CDR1 SGHVS and CDR2 FNYEAQ. The chain's CDR3 is CASSLEGVGERTDTQYF. The CDR3 nucleotides are TGTGCCAGCAGCTTAGAGGGGGTTGGAGAGCGCACAGATACGCAGTATTTT.

In this sample, this clonotype turned up many times. The gene calls are TRBV7-2 and TRBJ1-3; TRBD1 might be the D (5 bases). The germline V gene encodes CDR1 SGHTA and CDR2 FQGNSA. Trimming removed 5 bases at V and 0 bases at J, with 8 bases between. The CDR3 extends over 14 amino acids. The DNA of the CDR3 is TGTGCCAGCAGCGCCGGGGGCTCTGGAAACACCATATATTTT. It translates to CASSAGGSGNTIYF.

This clonotype occurred many times. The chain employs TRBV19 and TRBJ1-5; a weak D match, TRBD1 (5 bases). The V gene lost 3 bases and the J gene lost 0 bases, with 12 bases spanning the gap. Germline V gene data show CDR1 as LNHDA and CDR2 as SQIVND (reference sequence). The CDR3 loop spans 16 amino acids. CDR3 residues: CASSMDQGFSNQPQHF. In DNA form, the CDR3 reads TGTGCCAGTAGTATGGACCAGGGATTTAGCAATCAGCCCCAGCATTTT. The full variable domain, rest sourced from reference TRBV19 and TRBJ1-5, is DGGITQSPKYLFRKEGQNVTLSCEQNLNHDAMYWYRQDPGQGLRLIYYSQIVNDFQKGDIAEGYSVSREKKESFPLTVTSAQKNPTAFYLCASSMDQGFSNQPQHFGDGTRLSIL.

This clonotype was observed a handful of times. The chain joins TRBV19 to TRBJ2-1; 12 bases are a match to TRBD2. The CDR3 has 18 amino acids. Germline values: CDR1 LNHDA, CDR2 SQIVND (reference sequence). V dropped 1 base and J dropped 9; count of bases not matched to a gene: 13. This CDR3 reads CASSIVAGLAGQRGEQFF. In DNA form, the CDR3 reads TGTGCCAGTAGTATAGTAGCGGGACTAGCGGGTCAGCGGGGTGAGCAGTTCTTC.

This clonotype has a count of ten or more. The chain uses TRBV20-1 and TRBJ2-7, with D possibly matching TRBD2 (6 bases). The CDR3 spans 14 residues. The V end lost 1 base, the J end lost 0 bases, and 10 bases lay between the germline ends. Germline assignment: CDR1 DFQATT and CDR2 SNEGSKA (reference sequence). CDR3 sequence (DNA): TGCAGTGCTAGAGCCTGGGGGGACTCCTACGAGCAGTACTTC. Its protein product is CSARAWGDSYEQYF.

This clonotype was seen ten or more times. The rearrangement uses TRBV10-3 and TRBJ2-3, with TRBD2 matching 8 bases. V lost 6 bases to trimming and J lost 3 bases; unmatched junction nucleotides: 2. This CDR3 has 13 amino acids. In germline, CDR1 is ENHRY, CDR2 SYGVKD. CDR3 in DNA: TGTGCCATCAGGGAGCGGGAGACAGATACGCAGTATTTT. This gives the protein CAIRERETDTQYF.

The rearrangement joins TRBV6-1 to TRBJ2-1; D perhaps matches TRBD2 (6 bases). Trimming took 6 bases from V and 8 from J, leaving 14 bases between them. Per germline, CDR1 MNHNS and CDR2 SASEGT. The CDR3 loop spans 13 amino acids. The DNA of the CDR3 is TGTGCCAGCAGAAAGGACGGGAGCCATGAGCAGTTCTTC. Translating it yields CASRKDGSHEQFF.

This clonotype came up many times. This rearrangement joins TRBV28 to TRBJ2-1, with 7 bases matching TRBD2. The CDR3 is made up of 12 amino acids. Germline CDR1 is MDHEN and CDR2 is SYDVKM. The V segment lost 5 bases and the J segment 8 bases; nucleotides outside the gene matches: 3. Here the CDR3 DNA reads TGTGCCAGCAGTAGACTAGCCGATGAGCAGTTCTTC. This sequence encodes CASSRLADEQFF.

Comments on this clonotype: This may stem from a read error, because a much larger clone lies one nucleotide away. The V and J genes are TRBV20-1 and TRBJ2-3, with a tentative D call TRBD2 (5 bases). V shed 6 bases and J shed 0 bases, with 13 bases lying between them. CDR3 length equals 14 residues. Germline assignment: CDR1 DFQATT and CDR2 SNEGSKA (reference sequence). The CDR3 DNA is TGCAGTGCCCCTGCGCGGACTAGCACAGATACGCAGTATTTT. This translates into CSAPARTSTDTQYF.

This clonotype was observed many times. V usage is TRBV6-2 or TRBV6-3 and J usage is TRBJ2-1; 7 bases match TRBD1. CDR1 and CDR2 (germline): MNHEY, SVGEGT. J was trimmed by 8 bases and V by 0 bases; bases with no gene match: 7. This CDR3 is 15 amino acids long. This CDR3 reads CASSYSRQGRDEQFF. CDR3 DNA: TGTGCCAGCAGTTACTCGAGACAGGGCAGGGATGAGCAGTTCTTC.

The chain has TRBV5-5 and TRBJ1-6; D is unresolved. V dropped 4 bases and J dropped 0 bases, with 8 bases sitting between them. The germline V gene encodes CDR1 SGHKS and CDR2 YYEKEE (reference sequence). This CDR3 region has 15 residues. This CDR3 is CASSQHSSYNSPLHF. CDR3 nucleotide sequence: TGTGCCAGCAGCCAACACAGCTCCTATAATTCACCCCTCCACTTT.

The CDR3 spells CASSLNRDRGRNEQYF. As DNA, the CDR3 is TGTGCCAGCAGCTTAAATAGGGACAGGGGGAGGAACGAGCAGTACTTC. This chain joins TRBV7-9 and TRBJ2-7, with TRBD1 identical over 11 bases. V was clipped by 2 bases and J by 5 bases; unmatched bases: 8. Germline lookup yields CDR1 SEHNR and CDR2 FQNEAQ (reference sequence). This CDR3 spans 16 amino acids.

This clonotype was recorded at least ten times. V is TRBV6-2 or TRBV6-3 and J is TRBJ2-1; no clear D. Trimming shortened V by 2 bases and J by 9 bases, and 8 bases separated the two germline ends. Germline V gives CDR1 MNHEY, CDR2 SVGEGT. The CDR3 is 12 amino acids. The CDR3 DNA reads TGTGCCAGCAGTTACCGCTGGGGTGAGCAGTTCTTC. Amino acid sequence: CASSYRWGEQFF.